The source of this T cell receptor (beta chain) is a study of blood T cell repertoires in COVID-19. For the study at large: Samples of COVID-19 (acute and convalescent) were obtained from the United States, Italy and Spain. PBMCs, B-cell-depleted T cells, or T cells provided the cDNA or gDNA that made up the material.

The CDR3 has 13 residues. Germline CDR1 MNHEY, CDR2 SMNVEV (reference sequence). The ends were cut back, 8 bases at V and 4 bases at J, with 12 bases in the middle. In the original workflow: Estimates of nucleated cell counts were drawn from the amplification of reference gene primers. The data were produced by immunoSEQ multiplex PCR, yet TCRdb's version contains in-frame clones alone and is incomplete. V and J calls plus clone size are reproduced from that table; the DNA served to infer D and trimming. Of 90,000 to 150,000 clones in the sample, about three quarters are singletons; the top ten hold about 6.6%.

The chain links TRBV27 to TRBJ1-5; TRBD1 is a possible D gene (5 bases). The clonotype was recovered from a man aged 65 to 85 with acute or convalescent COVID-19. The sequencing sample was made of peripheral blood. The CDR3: CASGPGGNQPQHF. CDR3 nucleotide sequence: TGTGCCAGCGGACCCGGGGGGAATCAGCCCCAGCATTTT.